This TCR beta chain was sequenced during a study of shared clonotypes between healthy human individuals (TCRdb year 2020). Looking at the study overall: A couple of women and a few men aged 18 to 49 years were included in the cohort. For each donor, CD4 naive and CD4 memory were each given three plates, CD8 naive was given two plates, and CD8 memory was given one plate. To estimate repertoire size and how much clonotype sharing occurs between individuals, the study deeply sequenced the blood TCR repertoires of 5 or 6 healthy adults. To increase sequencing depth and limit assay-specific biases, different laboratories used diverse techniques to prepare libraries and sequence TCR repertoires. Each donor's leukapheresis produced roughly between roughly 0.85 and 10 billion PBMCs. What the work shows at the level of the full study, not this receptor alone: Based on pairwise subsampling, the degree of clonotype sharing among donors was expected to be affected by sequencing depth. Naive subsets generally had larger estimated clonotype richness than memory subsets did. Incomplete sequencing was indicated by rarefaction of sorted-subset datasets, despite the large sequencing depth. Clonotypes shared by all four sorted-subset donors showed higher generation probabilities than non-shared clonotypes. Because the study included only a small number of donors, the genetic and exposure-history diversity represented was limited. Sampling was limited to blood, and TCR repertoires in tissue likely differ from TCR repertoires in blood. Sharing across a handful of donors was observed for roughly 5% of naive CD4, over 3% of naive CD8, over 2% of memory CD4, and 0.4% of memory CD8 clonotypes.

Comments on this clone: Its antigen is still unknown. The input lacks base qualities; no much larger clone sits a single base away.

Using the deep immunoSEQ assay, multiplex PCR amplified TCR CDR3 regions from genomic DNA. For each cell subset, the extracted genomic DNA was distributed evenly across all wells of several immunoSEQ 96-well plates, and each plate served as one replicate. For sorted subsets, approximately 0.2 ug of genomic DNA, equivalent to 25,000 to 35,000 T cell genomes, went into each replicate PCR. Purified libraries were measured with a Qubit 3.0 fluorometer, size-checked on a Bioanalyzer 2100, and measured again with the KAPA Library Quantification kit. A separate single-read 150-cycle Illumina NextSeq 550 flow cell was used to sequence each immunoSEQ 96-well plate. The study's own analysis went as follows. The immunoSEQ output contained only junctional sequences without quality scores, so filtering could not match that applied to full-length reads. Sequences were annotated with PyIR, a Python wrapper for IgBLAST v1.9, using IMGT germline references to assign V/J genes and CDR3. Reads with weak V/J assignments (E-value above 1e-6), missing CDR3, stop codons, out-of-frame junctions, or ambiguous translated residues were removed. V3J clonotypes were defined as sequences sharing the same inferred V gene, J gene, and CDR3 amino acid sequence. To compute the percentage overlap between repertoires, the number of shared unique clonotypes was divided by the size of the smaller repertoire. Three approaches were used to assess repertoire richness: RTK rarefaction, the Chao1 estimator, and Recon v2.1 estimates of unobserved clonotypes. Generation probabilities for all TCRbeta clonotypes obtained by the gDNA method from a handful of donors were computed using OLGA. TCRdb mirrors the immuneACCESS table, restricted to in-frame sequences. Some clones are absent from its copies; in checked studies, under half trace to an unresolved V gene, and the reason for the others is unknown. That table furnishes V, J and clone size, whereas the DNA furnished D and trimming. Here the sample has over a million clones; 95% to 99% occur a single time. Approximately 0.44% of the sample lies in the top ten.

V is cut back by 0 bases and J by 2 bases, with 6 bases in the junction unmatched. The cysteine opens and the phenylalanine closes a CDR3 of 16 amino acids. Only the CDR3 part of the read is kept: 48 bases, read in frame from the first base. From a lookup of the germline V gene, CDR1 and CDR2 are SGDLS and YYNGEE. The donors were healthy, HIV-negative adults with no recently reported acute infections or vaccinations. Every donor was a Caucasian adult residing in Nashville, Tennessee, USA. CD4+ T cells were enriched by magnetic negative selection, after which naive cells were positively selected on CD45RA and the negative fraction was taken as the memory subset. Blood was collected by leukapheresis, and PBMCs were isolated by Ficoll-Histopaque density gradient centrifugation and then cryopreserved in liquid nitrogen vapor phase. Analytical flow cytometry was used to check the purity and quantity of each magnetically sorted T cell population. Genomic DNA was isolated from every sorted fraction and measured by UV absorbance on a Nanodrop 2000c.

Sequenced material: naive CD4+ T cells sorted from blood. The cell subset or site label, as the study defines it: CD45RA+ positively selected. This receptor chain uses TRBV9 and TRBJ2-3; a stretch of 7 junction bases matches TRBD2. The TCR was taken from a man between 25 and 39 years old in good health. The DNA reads TGTGCCAGCAGCGTAGTGGCTAGCGGAAACACAGATACGCAGTATTTT. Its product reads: CASSVVASGNTDTQYF.